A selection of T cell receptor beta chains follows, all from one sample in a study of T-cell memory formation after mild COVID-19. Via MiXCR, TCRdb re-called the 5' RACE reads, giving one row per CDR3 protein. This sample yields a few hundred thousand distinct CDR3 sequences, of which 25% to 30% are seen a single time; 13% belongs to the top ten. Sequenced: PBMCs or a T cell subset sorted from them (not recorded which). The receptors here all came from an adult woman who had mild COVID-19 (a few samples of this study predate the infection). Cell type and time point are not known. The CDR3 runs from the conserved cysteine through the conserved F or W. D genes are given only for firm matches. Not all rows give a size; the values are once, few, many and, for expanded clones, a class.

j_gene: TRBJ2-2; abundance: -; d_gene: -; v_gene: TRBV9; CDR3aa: CASSTRIGELFF; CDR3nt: TGTGCCAGCAGCACCCGTATCGGGGAGCTGTTTTTT
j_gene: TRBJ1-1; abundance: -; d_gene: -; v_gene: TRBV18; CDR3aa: CASSPDSSMAEAFF; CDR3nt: TGTGCCAGCTCACCGGACAGTAGTATGGCTGAAGCTTTCTTT
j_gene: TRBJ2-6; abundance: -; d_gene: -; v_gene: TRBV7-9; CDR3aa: CASSLEIGAGANVLTF; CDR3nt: TGTGCCAGCAGCTTAGAAATAGGTGCGGGGGCCAACGTCCTGACTTTC
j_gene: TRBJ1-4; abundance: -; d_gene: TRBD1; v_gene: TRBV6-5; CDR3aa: CASSDGQGHRNNEKLFF; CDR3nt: TGTGCCAGCAGTGACGGACAGGGGCACCGTAATAATGAAAAACTGTTTTTT
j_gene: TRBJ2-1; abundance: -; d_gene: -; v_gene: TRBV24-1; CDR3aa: CATSETPSSYNEQFF; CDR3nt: TGTGCCACCAGTGAAACTCCGAGCTCCTACAATGAGCAGTTCTTC
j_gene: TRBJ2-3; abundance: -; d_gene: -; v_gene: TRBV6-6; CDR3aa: CASSYLLRASVADTQYF; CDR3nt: TGTGCCAGCAGTTATCTTTTACGGGCTAGCGTGGCAGATACGCAGTATTTT
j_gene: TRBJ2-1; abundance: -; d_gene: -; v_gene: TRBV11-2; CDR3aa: CASSTGTEINQQFF; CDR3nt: TGTGCCAGCAGCACGGGAACGGAAATCAATCAGCAGTTCTTC
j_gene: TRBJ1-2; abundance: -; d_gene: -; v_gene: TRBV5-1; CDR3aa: CASSLGYVGQTYGYTF; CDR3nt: TGCGCCAGCAGCTTGGGGTATGTCGGTCAGACCTATGGCTACACCTTC
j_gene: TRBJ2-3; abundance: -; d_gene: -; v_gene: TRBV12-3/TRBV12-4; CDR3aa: CASRVADTQYF; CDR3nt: TGTGCCAGCAGGGTCGCAGATACGCAGTATTTT
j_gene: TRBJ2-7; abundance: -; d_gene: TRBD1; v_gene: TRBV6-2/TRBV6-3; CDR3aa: CASSRDREHEQYF; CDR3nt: TGTGCCAGCAGCCGGGACAGGGAGCACGAGCAGTACTTC
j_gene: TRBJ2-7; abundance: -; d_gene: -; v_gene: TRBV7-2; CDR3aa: CASSLAGGYYEQYF; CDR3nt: TGTGCCAGCAGCTTAGCCGGGGGCTACTACGAGCAGTACTTC
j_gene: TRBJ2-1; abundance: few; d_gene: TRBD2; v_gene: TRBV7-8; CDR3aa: CASSLASGSNEQFF; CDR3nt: TGTGCCAGCAGCTTAGCTAGCGGGAGCAATGAGCAGTTCTTC
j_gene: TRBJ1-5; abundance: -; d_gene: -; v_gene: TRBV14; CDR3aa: CASSQGGSGNQPQHF; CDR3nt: TGTGCCAGCAGCCAAGGGGGGTCGGGCAATCAGCCCCAGCATTTT
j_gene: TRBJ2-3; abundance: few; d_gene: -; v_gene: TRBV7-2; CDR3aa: CASSLRAMKSTDTQYF; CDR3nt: TGTGCCAGCAGCTTAAGGGCCATGAAGTCCACAGATACGCAGTATTTT
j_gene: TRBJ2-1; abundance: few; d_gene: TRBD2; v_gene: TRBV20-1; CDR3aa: CSASMTSGASNEQFF; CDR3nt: TGCAGTGCTAGCATGACTAGCGGGGCAAGCAATGAGCAGTTCTTC
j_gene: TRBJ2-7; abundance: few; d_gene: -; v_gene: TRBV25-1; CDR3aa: CASSVTDVAYEQYF; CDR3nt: TGTGCCAGCAGTGTGACGGACGTCGCCTACGAGCAGTACTTC
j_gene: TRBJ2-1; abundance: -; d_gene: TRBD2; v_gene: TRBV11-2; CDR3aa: CASSSTGTLAGAYNEQFF; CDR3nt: TGTGCCAGCAGCTCGACTGGTACCCTAGCGGGAGCTTACAATGAGCAGTTCTTC
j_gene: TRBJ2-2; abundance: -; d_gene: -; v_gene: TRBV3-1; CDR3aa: CASSRGGVTGELFF; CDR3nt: TGTGCCAGCAGCCGAGGGGGGGTCACCGGGGAGCTGTTTTTT